This TCR beta chain was profiled in a study of T cells in Graves' hyperthyroidism and ophthalmopathy. Turning to this clonotype: No antigen is known for it.

TCR beta CDR3 sequences were amplified from RNA transcripts. Primed by the HTBI set, a first-round RT-PCR was run on the TCR CDR3. One entry per CDR3 protein results from TCRdb running MiXCR on the multiplex PCR reads. This table holds around 280,000 distinct CDR3 sequences, about 14% found once. The junction had 6 bases not matched to a gene; V was cut back by 7 bases and J by 4 bases. This CDR3 contains 12 residues. Germline CDR1 SQVTM, CDR2 ANQGSEA. Study-level findings and limits: Before onset, by a median of approximately 5.9 months, the model predicted ophthalmopathy.

The V call is TRBV29-1, the J call TRBJ2-7; 8 bases are shared with TRBD2. This TCR was recovered from a woman in her thirties with Graves' hyperthyroidism that later progressed to Graves' ophthalmopathy. The sequenced material came from blood. The CDR3 reads CSAGGGLYEQYF. CDR3 nucleotide sequence: TGCAGCGCGGGGGGGGGGTTATACGAGCAGTACTTC.